The rows below give T cell receptor beta chains drawn from one sample of a study of blood T cell repertoires in COVID-19. The assay was immunoSEQ multiplex PCR, and TCRdb's table has in-frame clones only and misses some. Of 230,000 or so clones in the sample, about 90% were seen once. The sample taken for sequencing was PBMCs or T cells enriched from blood (not recorded which). These receptors all come from a woman aged 45-65 years with acute COVID-19. The CDR3 runs from the conserved cysteine through the conserved F or W. The D gene is left open where the match is weak. The size of a clone is reported for some rows only, either as once, few or many, or as a class for expanded clones.

v_gene: TRBV6-5; d_gene: TRBD1; len: 14; j_gene: TRBJ2-7; abundance: .; CDR3nt: TGTGCCAGCAGGCCGGGACAGGGGTCCTACGAGCAGTACTTC; CDR3aa: CASRPGQGSYEQYF
v_gene: TRBV6-2/TRBV6-3; d_gene: TRBD1; len: 16; j_gene: TRBJ2-7; abundance: .; CDR3nt: TGTGCCAGCAGTTACTCGGGACAGGGGGGATTTCGCGAGCAGTACTTC; CDR3aa: CASSYSGQGGFREQYF
v_gene: TRBV3-1/TRBV3-2; d_gene: .; len: 16; j_gene: TRBJ1-2; abundance: .; CDR3nt: TGTGCCAGCAGCCAAGCCGCGGGGGCAGGGGTCTATGGCTACACCTTC; CDR3aa: CASSQAAGAGVYGYTF
v_gene: TRBV7-2; d_gene: .; len: 14; j_gene: TRBJ2-1; abundance: .; CDR3nt: TGTGCCAGCAGCTGGCCATCCTCCTACAATGAGCAGTTCTTC; CDR3aa: CASSWPSSYNEQFF
v_gene: TRBV20-1; d_gene: TRBD2; len: 18; j_gene: TRBJ2-1; abundance: .; CDR3nt: TGCAGTGCTAGTTGGGCTAGCGGAGGGATGAGCTCCTACAATGAGCAGTTCTTC; CDR3aa: CSASWASGGMSSYNEQFF
v_gene: TRBV19; d_gene: .; len: 15; j_gene: TRBJ1-1; abundance: .; CDR3nt: TGTGCCAGTAGTATAGAGGGCACGGGAAACACTGAAGCTTTCTTT; CDR3aa: CASSIEGTGNTEAFF
v_gene: TRBV6-4; d_gene: .; len: 14; j_gene: TRBJ2-3; abundance: .; CDR3nt: TGTGCCAGCAGTGAGACTAGTTTCACAGATACGCAGTATTTT; CDR3aa: CASSETSFTDTQYF
v_gene: TRBV21-1; d_gene: .; len: 14; j_gene: TRBJ2-7; abundance: .; CDR3nt: TGTGCCCAGACCCCCCGGGACAGGGTAAGCGAGCAGTACTTC; CDR3aa: CAQTPRDRVSEQYF
v_gene: TRBV9; d_gene: .; len: 13; j_gene: TRBJ2-5; abundance: .; CDR3nt: TGTGCCAGCAGCGTAGTCCCCGGGGAGACCCAGTACTTC; CDR3aa: CASSVVPGETQYF
v_gene: TRBV28; d_gene: TRBD1; len: 15; j_gene: TRBJ1-5; abundance: .; CDR3nt: TGTGCCAGCAGCACAGGGGGATGGGGCAATCAGCCCCAGCATTTT; CDR3aa: CASSTGGWGNQPQHF
v_gene: TRBV4-1; d_gene: TRBD1; len: 16; j_gene: TRBJ1-5; abundance: .; CDR3nt: TGCGCCAGCAGCCACAGACAGGGAATGGTCGGCCAGCCCCAGCATTTT; CDR3aa: CASSHRQGMVGQPQHF
v_gene: TRBV7-3; d_gene: .; len: 13; j_gene: TRBJ1-1; abundance: once; CDR3nt: TGTGCCAGCAGCTTTTTACAGGGTTCTGAAGCTTTCTTT; CDR3aa: CASSFLQGSEAFF
v_gene: TRBV7-6; d_gene: TRBD2; len: 14; j_gene: TRBJ2-5; abundance: .; CDR3nt: TGTGCCAGCAGCTTACTAGCGGGAAGAGAGACCCAGTACTTC; CDR3aa: CASSLLAGRETQYF